One sample yielded the 21 T cell receptor beta chains listed below, sequenced in a study of cytomegalovirus exposure and HLA in healthy donors. In the PCR, 60 Vbeta and 13 Jbeta primers were used. The table came from immunoSEQ multiplex PCR; TCRdb's copy has only in-frame clones and leaves some out. The sample records 200,000 to 250,000 clones, approximately 82% being singletons. The specimen was PBMCs. These receptors were collected from a man aged 18 to 30 in good health and CMV-seronegative.

The rearrangement joins TRBV5-1 to TRBJ1-2, with unresolved D. This CDR3 has 13 amino acids. The V gene's germline CDR1 is SGHRS and CDR2 YFSETQ. The V end lost 0 bases, the J end lost 6 bases, and 9 bases lay between the germline ends. The CDR3 protein is CASSLDSQNGYTF. The DNA for the CDR3 is TGCGCCAGCAGCTTGGACAGCCAAAATGGCTACACCTTC. Complete variable domain (other parts from reference TRBV5-1 and TRBJ1-2): KAGVTQTPRYLIKTRGQQVTLSCSPISGHRSVSWYQQTPGQGLQFLFEYFSETQRNKGNFPGRFSGRQFSNSRSEMNVSTLELGDSALYLCASSLDSQNGYTFGSGTRLTVV.

The chain links TRBV7-9 to TRBJ2-7; 8 bases are a match to TRBD1. This CDR3 has 15 amino acids. After removal of 4 bases from V and 1 base from J, the junction contained 6 bases not matched to a gene. Germline assignment: CDR1 SEHNR and CDR2 FQNEAQ (reference sequence). The chain's CDR3 is CASSSGGEGSYEQYF. As DNA, the CDR3 is TGTGCCAGCAGCTCAGGGGGCGAGGGGTCCTACGAGCAGTACTTC.

The chain recombines TRBV10-1 with TRBJ2-7, with TRBD1 matching over 7 bases. This CDR3 spans 15 amino acids. Germline CDR1 and CDR2: WNHNN and SYGVQD (reference sequence). The V segment lost 6 bases and the J segment 0 bases; nucleotides outside the gene matches: 8. CDR3 sequence: CASSLGGQSSYEQYF. In DNA form, the CDR3 reads TGCGCCAGCAGCCTAGGGGGACAGAGCTCCTACGAGCAGTACTTC.

V usage is TRBV9 and J usage is TRBJ1-1, with D possibly matching TRBD1 (6 bases). CDR1 and CDR2 from the germline V gene are SGDLS and YYNGEE. CDR3 size: 17 residues. The V gene lost 0 bases and the J gene lost 0 bases, with 15 bases spanning the gap. The CDR3 nucleotides are TGTGCCAGCAGCGTAGGTCGGACAGCAGCCATGAACACTGAAGCTTTCTTT. It is translated as CASSVGRTAAMNTEAFF.

The chain is built from TRBV5-1 and TRBJ2-3; 9 bases align to TRBD2. CDR3 length: 14 residues. Trimming cost V 0 bases and J 5 bases; bases outside gene matches: 1. The germline V gene encodes CDR1 SGHRS and CDR2 YFSETQ. The CDR3 loop reads CASSLALAGDTQYF. CDR3 coding DNA: TGCGCCAGCAGCTTGGCACTAGCGGGAGATACGCAGTATTTT.

The chain is built from TRBV7-9 and TRBJ2-2; the match to TRBD2 covers 7 bases. This CDR3 comprises 14 residues. The V and J ends lost 4 bases and 8 bases, in that order; junction bases with no gene match: 7. Germline V gene lookup returns CDR1 SEHNR and CDR2 FQNEAQ (reference sequence). The chain's CDR3 is CASSSPRDYGELFF. The DNA for the CDR3 is TGTGCCAGCAGCTCACCCCGGGACTATGGGGAGCTGTTTTTT.

The chain joins TRBV28 to TRBJ2-7; 7 bases map to TRBD2. The CDR3 is 15 residues long. Per germline, CDR1 MDHEN and CDR2 SYDVKM. V lost 6 bases and J lost 0; bases outside the gene matches: 8. CDR3 sequence reads: CASSHGGEGSYEQYF. The CDR3 DNA sequence: TGTGCCAGCAGCCATGGGGGGGAGGGCTCCTACGAGCAGTACTTC.

The chain joins TRBV5-5 to TRBJ1-4; TRBD1 matches 7 bases. This CDR3 has 16 amino acids. With 3 bases clipped from V and 4 bases from J, the junction kept 9 bases outside the gene matches. Germline V gene data show CDR1 as SGHKS and CDR2 as YYEKEE (reference sequence). The CDR3 spells CASSSRGTGVNEKLFF. The DNA for the CDR3 is TGTGCCAGCAGCTCCAGAGGCACAGGGGTTAATGAAAAACTGTTTTTT.

The V gene is TRBV30, the J gene TRBJ1-6, with 12 nucleotides matching TRBD1. The V gene's germline CDR1 is GTSNPN and CDR2 SVGIG (reference sequence). Unmatched junction bases numbered 9, after V lost 5 bases and J lost 7 bases. The CDR3 is made up of 16 amino acids. The CDR3 DNA is TGTGCCTGGGGGACAGGGGGCGTATTGGAAAATTCACCCCTCCACTTT. This translates into CAWGTGGVLENSPLHF.

The V call is TRBV19, the J call TRBJ1-3, with D uncertain. Trimming removed 3 bases from V and 0 bases from J, with 15 bases in between. CDR3 size: 17 residues. Germline CDR1 is LNHDA and CDR2 is SQIVND (reference sequence). The chain's CDR3 is CASSMIRESSSGNTIYF. CDR3 nucleotide sequence: TGTGCCAGTAGTATGATCCGGGAATCGAGCTCTGGAAACACCATATATTTT.

The CDR3 spells CASSWAPRREIYEQYF. CDR3 bases: TGTGCCAGTAGTTGGGCCCCTCGGAGGGAAATCTACGAGCAGTACTTC. The chain employs TRBV19 and TRBJ2-7, with D possibly being TRBD2 (6 bases). The CDR3 loop spans 16 amino acids. Germline-derived CDR1 and CDR2 are LNHDA and SQIVND (reference sequence). Trimming left V 5 bases short and J 3 bases short, with 20 bases between. Full variable domain (outside the CDR3, taken from reference TRBV19 and TRBJ2-7): DGGITQSPKYLFRKEGQNVTLSCEQNLNHDAMYWYRQDPGQGLRLIYYSQIVNDFQKGDIAEGYSVSREKKESFPLTVTSAQKNPTAFYLCASSWAPRREIYEQYFGPGTRLTVT.

The rearrangement joins TRBV25-1 to TRBJ2-5; 7 bases fit TRBD1. The J segment lost 1 base and the V segment lost 10 bases, leaving 15 bases of the junction unmatched. The CDR3 has 16 amino acids. Looked up from germline, CDR1 is MGHDK and CDR2 is SYGVNS. The CDR3 spells CAIGAYVRQGQETQYF. The DNA for the CDR3 is TGTGCCATCGGGGCCTACGTTAGACAGGGCCAAGAGACCCAGTACTTC.

The CDR3 region is CASSGVGGDEQFF. The DNA of the CDR3 is TGTGCCAGCAGCGGGGTCGGGGGTGATGAGCAGTTCTTC. The rearrangement joins TRBV9 to TRBJ2-1, with a possible D match to TRBD2 (6 bases). Trimming removed 3 bases at V and 8 bases at J, with 12 bases between. Looked up from germline, CDR1 is SGDLS and CDR2 is YYNGEE. CDR3 length equals 13 residues.

This chain joins TRBV9 and TRBJ2-1; possible D gene TRBD2, 5 bases. Per germline, CDR1 SGDLS and CDR2 YYNGEE. CDR3 size: 15 residues. Trimming shortened V by 4 bases and J by 7 bases, and 18 bases separated the two germline ends. This chain's CDR3 is CASSPRSGGRNEQFF. CDR3 sequence (DNA): TGTGCCAGCAGCCCCCGCAGCGGCGGCAGAAATGAGCAGTTCTTC.

The V call is TRBV7-4, the J call TRBJ1-1; D may be TRBD1 (5 bases). This CDR3 comprises 9 residues. The germline gives CDR1 SGHVT, CDR2 SQSDAQ. The V end lost 6 bases, the J end lost 12 bases, and 8 bases lay between the germline ends. This CDR3 reads CASSGATFF. The CDR3 DNA reads TGTGCCAGCAGTGGGGCAACTTTCTTT. Full variable domain (remainder filled in from reference TRBV7-4 and TRBJ1-1): GAGVSQSPRYKVAKRGRDVALRCDSISGHVTLYWYRQTLGQGSEVLTYSQSDAQRDKSGRPSGRFSAERPERSVSTLKIQRTEQGDSAVYLCASSGATFFGQGTRLTVV.

The CDR3 DNA reads TGTGCCAGCATTCGGACTAGCGGGAGGGGCACAGATACGCAGTATTTT. Residues: CASIRTSGRGTDTQYF. V gene TRBV2 combines with J gene TRBJ2-3; 15 bases map to TRBD2. From germline, CDR1 is SNHLY and CDR2 FYNNEI. Trimming cost V 7 bases and J 1 base; bases outside gene matches: 3. This CDR3 is 16 amino acids long.

The sample holds a few counts of this clone. The chain carries TRBV21-1 and TRBJ1-5; TRBD1 is the table's D call and was not checked against the DNA. TRBV21-1 corresponds to a pseudogene. The CDR3 runs to 17 residues. The CDR3 protein is CASSKDPDRGFWQPQHF. CDR3 nucleotides: TGTGCCAGCAGCAAAGATCCCGACAGGGGATTTTGGCAGCCCCAGCATTTT.

J is TRBJ2-1 and V is TRBV19, with 11 bases fitting TRBD2. CDR1 and CDR2 (germline): LNHDA, SQIVND (reference sequence). The CDR3 consists of 16 residues. Unmatched junction bases numbered 7, after V lost 5 bases and J lost 4 bases. The DNA for the CDR3 is TGTGCCAGTAGTTTACTAGCGGGAGTGCGTTACAATGAGCAGTTCTTC. Translated: CASSLLAGVRYNEQFF.

This chain uses TRBV7-9 with TRBJ2-3; D is possibly TRBD2 (6 bases). The V end was cut by 5 bases, the J end by 2 bases, with 17 bases between. CDR3 size: 16 residues. Germline CDR1 and CDR2: SEHNR and FQNEAQ (reference sequence). CDR3 DNA: TGTGCCAGCAGCCTCCGGGATAGCGGATTCACAGATACGCAGTATTTT. It yields the protein CASSLRDSGFTDTQYF.

This clone was observed once. This chain connects TRBV7-9 to TRBJ2-5; 7 bases line up with TRBD2. Germline V gives CDR1 SEHNR, CDR2 FQNEAQ (reference sequence). Trimming cost V 1 base and J 4 bases; bases outside gene matches: 6. The CDR3 extends over 15 amino acids. The CDR3 reads CASSLVGGRRETQYF. In nucleotides, the CDR3 is TGTGCCAGCAGCTTAGTAGGCGGGAGAAGAGAGACCCAGTACTTC.

CDR3 nucleotide sequence: TGCGCCAGCAAGCCAGGTGAATTGGCAGATACGCAGTATTTT. Its translation is CASKPGELADTQYF. The chain carries TRBV4-1 and TRBJ2-3; D remains ambiguous. The length of the CDR3 is 14 residues. Per the germline V gene, CDR1 is MGHRA and CDR2 is YSYEKL. Trimming left V 7 bases short and J 4 bases short, with 15 bases between.